This T cell receptor (beta chain) was sequenced during a study of blood T cell repertoires in COVID-19. Germline V lookup: CDR1 GTSNPN, CDR2 SVGIG (reference sequence). The CDR3 is made up of 15 amino acids. V gave up 5 bases and J gave up 1 base; unmatched junction bases: 8. Only in-frame clones appear in the TCRdb table, and some are missing; sequencing was by immunoSEQ multiplex PCR. Of about 230,000 clones detected, approximately 80% appear once; the ten largest clones hold 7.5%. The chain links TRBV30 to TRBJ1-1, with 9 nucleotides matching TRBD1. This clonotype originated in a woman older than 75 with COVID-19, enrolled during active disease. The sequencing input was peripheral blood. Here the CDR3 DNA reads TGTGCCTGGTCCCGAGACAGGGGGACGAACACTGAAGCTTTCTTT. The encoded protein is CAWSRDRGTNTEAFF. Combining the CDR3 with reference TRBV30 and TRBJ1-1 gives the whole variable domain SQTIHQWPATLVQPVGSPLSLECTVEGTSNPNLYWYRQAAGRGLQLLFYSVGIGQISSEVPQNLSASRPQDRQFILSSKKLLLSDSGFYLCAWSRDRGTNTEAFFGQGTRLTVV.